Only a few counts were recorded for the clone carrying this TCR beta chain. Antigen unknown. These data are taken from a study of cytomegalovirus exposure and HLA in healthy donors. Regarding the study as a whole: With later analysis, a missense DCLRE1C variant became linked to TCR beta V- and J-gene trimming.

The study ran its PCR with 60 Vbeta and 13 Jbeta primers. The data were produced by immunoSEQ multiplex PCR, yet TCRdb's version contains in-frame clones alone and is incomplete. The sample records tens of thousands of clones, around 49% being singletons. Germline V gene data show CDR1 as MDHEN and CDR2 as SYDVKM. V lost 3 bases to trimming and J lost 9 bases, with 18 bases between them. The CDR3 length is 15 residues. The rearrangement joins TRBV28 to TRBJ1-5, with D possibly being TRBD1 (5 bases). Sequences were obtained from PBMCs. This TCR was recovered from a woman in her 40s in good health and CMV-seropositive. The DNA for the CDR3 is TGTGCCAGCAGTTTGGGGCAGGGTGCCGTGTGGCCCCAGCATTTT. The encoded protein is CASSLGQGAVWPQHF.